The present TCR beta chain was sequenced within a study of siplizumab effects on memory and regulatory T cells. Study outcomes and limitations: Treg origin accounted for an average of roughly 64% of mappable alloreactive CD4+ clones with siplizumab and 25% to 30% in controls. Memory cells seemed less diverse than naive T cells, which also seemed major contributors to the alloresponse.

Of note for this clone: Antigen specificity is unknown.

Sequencing of unstimulated naive, memory, effector memory and TEMRA subsets was performed in three donor pairs. Measured with immunoSEQ multiplex PCR; TCRdb has only the in-frame clones, and not every one. This sample yields about 91,000 clones, of which roughly 96% are seen a single time; around 0.03% belongs to the top ten. J gave up 3 bases and V 6 bases, and 7 bases lay outside the gene matches. CDR3 length equals 14 residues. CDR1 and CDR2 from the germline V gene are MNHEY and SVGAGI. Sequencing was done on a sample of naive CD4+ T cells sorted from blood. The source of this sequence is a human donor in good health. The chain is built from TRBV6-5 and TRBJ2-7, with 8 nucleotides matching TRBD1. DNA for the CDR3: TGTGCCAGCAGATCCGGGACAGGTGGCTACGAGCAGTACTTC. Amino acids: CASRSGTGGYEQYF.